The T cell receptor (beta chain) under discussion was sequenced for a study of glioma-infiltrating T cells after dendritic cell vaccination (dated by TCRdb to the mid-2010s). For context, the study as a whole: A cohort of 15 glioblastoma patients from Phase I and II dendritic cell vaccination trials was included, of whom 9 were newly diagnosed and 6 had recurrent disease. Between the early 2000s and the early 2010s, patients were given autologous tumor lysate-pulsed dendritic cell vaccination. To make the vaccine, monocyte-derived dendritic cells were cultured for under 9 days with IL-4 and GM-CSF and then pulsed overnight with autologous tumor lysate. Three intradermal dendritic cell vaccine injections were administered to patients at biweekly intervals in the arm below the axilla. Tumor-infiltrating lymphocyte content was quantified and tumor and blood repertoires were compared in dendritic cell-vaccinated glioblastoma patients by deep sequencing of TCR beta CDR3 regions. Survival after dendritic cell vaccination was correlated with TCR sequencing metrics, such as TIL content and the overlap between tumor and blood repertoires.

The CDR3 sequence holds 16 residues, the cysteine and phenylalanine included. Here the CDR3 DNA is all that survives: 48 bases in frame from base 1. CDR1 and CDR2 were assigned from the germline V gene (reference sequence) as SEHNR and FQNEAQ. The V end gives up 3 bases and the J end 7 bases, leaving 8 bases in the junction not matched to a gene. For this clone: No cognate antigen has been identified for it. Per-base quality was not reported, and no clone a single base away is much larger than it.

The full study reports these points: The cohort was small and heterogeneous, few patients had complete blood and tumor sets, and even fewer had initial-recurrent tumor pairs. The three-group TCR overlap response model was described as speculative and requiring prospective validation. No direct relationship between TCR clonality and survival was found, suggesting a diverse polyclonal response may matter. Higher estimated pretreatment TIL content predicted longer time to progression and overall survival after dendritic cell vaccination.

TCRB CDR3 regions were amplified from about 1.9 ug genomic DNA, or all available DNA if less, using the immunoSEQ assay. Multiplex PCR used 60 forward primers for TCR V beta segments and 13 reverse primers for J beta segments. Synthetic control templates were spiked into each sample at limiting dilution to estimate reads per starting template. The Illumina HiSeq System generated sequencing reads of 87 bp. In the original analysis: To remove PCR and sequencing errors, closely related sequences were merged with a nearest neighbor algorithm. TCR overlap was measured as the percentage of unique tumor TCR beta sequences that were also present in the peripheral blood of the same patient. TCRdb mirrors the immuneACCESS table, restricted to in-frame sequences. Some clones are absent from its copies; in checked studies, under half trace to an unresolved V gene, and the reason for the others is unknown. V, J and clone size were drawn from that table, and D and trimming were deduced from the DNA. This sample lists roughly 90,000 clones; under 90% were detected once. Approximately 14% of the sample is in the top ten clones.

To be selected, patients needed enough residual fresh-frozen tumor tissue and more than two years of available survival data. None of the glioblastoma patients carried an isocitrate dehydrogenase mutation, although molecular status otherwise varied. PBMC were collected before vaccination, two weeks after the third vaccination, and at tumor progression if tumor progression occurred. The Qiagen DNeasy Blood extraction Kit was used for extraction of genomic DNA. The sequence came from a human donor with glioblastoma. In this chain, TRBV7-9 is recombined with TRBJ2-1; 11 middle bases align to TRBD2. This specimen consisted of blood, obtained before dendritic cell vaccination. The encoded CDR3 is CASSLVAGGPRNEQFF. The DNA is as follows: TGTGCCAGCAGCTTGGTAGCGGGAGGGCCCCGGAATGAGCAGTTCTTC. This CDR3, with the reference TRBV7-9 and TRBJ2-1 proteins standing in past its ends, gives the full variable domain DTGVSQNPRHKITKRGQNVTFRCDPISEHNRLYWYRQTLGQGPEFLTYFQNEAQLEKSRLLSDRFSAERPKGSFSTLEIQRTEQGDSAMYLCASSLVAGGPRNEQFFGPGTRLTVL.